The clone carrying this T cell receptor beta chain appeared a single time. Its antigen is not known. PCR involved 60 Vbeta and 13 Jbeta primers. Profiling relied on immunoSEQ multiplex PCR, and the TCRdb table lists in-frame clones only, not all of them. The table shows 100,000 to 150,000 clones, with approximately 83% occurring only once. The data stem from a study of cytomegalovirus exposure and HLA in healthy donors. Regarding the study as a whole: TCR beta chains numbering more than 150 were designated cytomegalovirus-associated.

The material sequenced was PBMCs. The receptor was derived from a girl aged 2-15 years in good health and CMV-seronegative.

CDR3 protein: CASSLGSPAEQFF. In DNA form, the CDR3 reads TGTGCCAGCAGCTTGGGGAGTCCCGCTGAGCAGTTCTTC. The rearrangement uses TRBV7-2 and TRBJ2-1; D is perhaps TRBD2 (5 bases). Trimming took off 3 bases at V and 9 bases at J, with 12 bases between the two ends. The CDR3 has 13 residues. In germline, CDR1 is SGHTA, CDR2 FQGNSA.